One and the same sample provided the 14 T cell receptor beta chains below, sequenced in a study of Ad26.COV2.S vaccination and SARS-CoV-2 variants. Treatment specified: some 20 received Ad26.COV2.S at low or high dose, single or two shots; several received placebo; per-sample allocation not given. The samples date from day 63 after the first vaccine or placebo injection. Assay: immunoSEQ multiplex PCR; the TCRdb copy retains only in-frame clones and omits some. This sample has about 480,000 clones, with around 90% found just once. The input for sequencing was peripheral blood, taken in a trial of Ad26.COV2.S vaccine versus placebo. These receptors were obtained from a person between 18 and 65 years old who received the Ad26.COV2.S COVID-19 vaccine or a placebo.

This chain joins TRBV5-1 and TRBJ2-1, with D possibly matching TRBD2 (6 bases). The length of the CDR3 is 16 residues. From germline, CDR1 is SGHRS and CDR2 YFSETQ. Trimming stripped 0 bases from V and 8 bases from J, with 18 bases between. In DNA, the CDR3 is TGCGCCAGCAGCTTGGATCTTGGGGGGAGTGTGTATGAGCAGTTCTTC. Protein sequence: CASSLDLGGSVYEQFF.

V gene TRBV29-1 combines with J gene TRBJ2-5; D is possibly TRBD2 (6 bases). The V end was cut by 4 bases, the J end by 7 bases, with 22 bases between. This CDR3 spans 15 amino acids. Germline assignment: CDR1 SQVTM and CDR2 ANQGSEA. The CDR3 loop is CSVGMTSGALGTQYF. Here the CDR3 DNA reads TGCAGCGTTGGAATGACTAGTGGGGCCTTAGGGACCCAGTACTTC. The whole variable domain, filled in from reference TRBV29-1 and TRBJ2-5, reads SAVISQKPSRDICQRGTSLTIQCQVDSQVTMMFWYRQQPGQSLTLIATANQGSEATYESGFVIDKFPISRPNLTFSTLTVSNMSPEDSSIYLCSVGMTSGALGTQYFGPGTRLLVL.

Many counts were recorded for this clone. The rearrangement links TRBV27 to TRBJ1-1, with D possibly matching TRBD1 (6 bases). Germline loops: CDR1 MNHEY, CDR2 SMNVEV (reference sequence). Deletions cut 3 bases from V and 6 bases from J, with 14 bases between. This CDR3 is built from 14 residues. The CDR3 sequence is CASSFRSGGPEAFF. The CDR3 nucleotides are TGTGCCAGCAGTTTTCGCTCCGGGGGCCCTGAAGCTTTCTTT.

This clone was seen once. This sequence joins TRBV28 and TRBJ1-5; tentative D call: TRBD1 (6 bases). Trimming took off 7 bases at V and 8 bases at J, with 18 bases between the two ends. Germline V gene data show CDR1 as MDHEN and CDR2 as SYDVKM. This CDR3 comprises 14 residues. CDR3 DNA: TGTGCCAGCATGACAGGTTATCATAGTAAGCCCCAGCATTTT. This translates into CASMTGYHSKPQHF.

This clone appeared a few times. The chain recombines TRBV18 with TRBJ1-1, with D unclear. This CDR3 has 13 residues. Germline-derived CDR1 and CDR2 are KGHSH and LQKENI. V was cut by 5 bases and J by 0 bases, with 7 bases left in between. The DNA of the CDR3 is TGTGCCAGCTCAACGGCTCTGAACACTGAAGCTTTCTTT. Its translation: CASSTALNTEAFF.

V usage is TRBV6-5 and J usage is TRBJ2-7; 9 bases map to TRBD1. V lost 6 bases, J lost 4 bases, and 10 bases stayed unmatched. Looked up from germline, CDR1 is MNHEY and CDR2 is SVGAGI. This CDR3 has 15 amino acids. The CDR3 coding sequence is TGTGCCAGCAGCATAACCGGGACAGGGAATTACGAGCAGTACTTC. Encoded protein: CASSITGTGNYEQYF.

In this sample, this clone turned up once. This chain uses TRBV7-2 with TRBJ2-5, with 7 bases aligning to TRBD2. V lost 5 bases to trimming and J lost 2 bases; unmatched junction nucleotides: 8. The CDR3 length is 15 residues. Germline lookup yields CDR1 SGHTA and CDR2 FQGNSA. The CDR3, as DNA: TGTGCCAGCAGCCGGGGGGAGGCAATTCAAGAGACCCAGTACTTC. As protein: CASSRGEAIQETQYF. Filled out from reference TRBV7-2 and TRBJ2-5, the complete variable domain reads GAGVSQSPSNKVTEKGKDVELRCDPISGHTALYWYRQSLGQGLEFLIYFQGNSAPDKSGLPSDRFSAERTGGSVSTLTIQRTQQEDSAVYLCASSRGEAIQETQYFGPGTRLLVL.

The chain couples TRBV7-9 to TRBJ2-1; D remains unclear. Germline CDR1 is SEHNR and CDR2 is FQNEAQ (reference sequence). The CDR3 is 16 amino acids. Deletions cut 2 bases from V and 3 bases from J, with 14 bases between. CDR3 sequence: CASSLMGTAIYNEQFF. Written as DNA, the CDR3 is TGTGCCAGCAGCTTAATGGGTACGGCTATCTACAATGAGCAGTTCTTC.

The chain carries TRBV6-5 and TRBJ2-4; no clear D. V lost 4 bases and J lost 8, with 12 bases in between. The length of the CDR3 is 13 residues. Germline loops: CDR1 MNHEY, CDR2 SVGAGI. The chain's CDR3 is CASSLGREYIQYF. The DNA for the CDR3 is TGTGCCAGCAGTTTGGGCCGCGAATACATTCAGTACTTC.

This clone was detected only once. The rearrangement joins TRBV9 to TRBJ2-5; TRBD2 agrees at 7 bases. CDR1 SGDLS and CDR2 YYNGEE come from the germline V gene. CDR3 length: 15 residues. J gave up 2 bases and V 4 bases, and 8 bases lay outside the gene matches. The CDR3 nucleotides are TGTGCCAGCAGCTTACTACCGGGACTACAAGAGACCCAGTACTTC. It specifies CASSLLPGLQETQYF.

V usage is TRBV4-3 and J usage is TRBJ2-1, with D perhaps given as TRBD1 or TRBD2 (5 bases each). Germline V lookup: CDR1 LGHNA, CDR2 YSLEER. Deletions cut 0 bases from V and 7 bases from J, with 19 bases between. The CDR3 spans 17 residues. This CDR3 is CASSQDFGGPPWNEQFF. The DNA of the CDR3 is TGCGCCAGCAGCCAAGATTTTGGGGGACCGCCATGGAATGAGCAGTTCTTC.

This clone has a count of ten or more. The final CDR3 position lacks the conserved phenylalanine or tryptophan, pointing to a likely read error. The DNA is left out, because the CDR3 cannot be placed on it with certainty; the CDR3 is given as TCRdb lists it. The chain combines TRBV21-1 with TRBJ1-4. TRBV21-1 is a listed pseudogene. Both ends counted, the CDR3 spans 13 residues. The CDR3 here is CASSIKRGTGVGI.

The chain employs TRBV30 and TRBJ1-3, with TRBD1 as a possible D gene (5 bases). Germline loops: CDR1 GTSNPN, CDR2 SVGIG (reference sequence). The CDR3 consists of 13 residues. The CDR3 is CASGPAAGNTIYF. The CDR3, as DNA: TGTGCTTCAGGGCCGGCAGCTGGAAACACCATATATTTT.

The chain links TRBV3-1 (or the pseudogene TRBV3-2) to TRBJ1-1; possible D gene TRBD1, 6 bases. The CDR3 has 15 residues. Trimming pared 4 bases from V and 6 bases from J, leaving 18 bases between. Germline V gene sequence: CDR1 LGHDT, CDR2 YNNKEL (reference sequence). CDR3 in DNA: TGTGCCAGCAGCCCCTTGGGGGGCCCGATGGCTGAAGCTTTCTTT. It yields the protein CASSPLGGPMAEAFF.